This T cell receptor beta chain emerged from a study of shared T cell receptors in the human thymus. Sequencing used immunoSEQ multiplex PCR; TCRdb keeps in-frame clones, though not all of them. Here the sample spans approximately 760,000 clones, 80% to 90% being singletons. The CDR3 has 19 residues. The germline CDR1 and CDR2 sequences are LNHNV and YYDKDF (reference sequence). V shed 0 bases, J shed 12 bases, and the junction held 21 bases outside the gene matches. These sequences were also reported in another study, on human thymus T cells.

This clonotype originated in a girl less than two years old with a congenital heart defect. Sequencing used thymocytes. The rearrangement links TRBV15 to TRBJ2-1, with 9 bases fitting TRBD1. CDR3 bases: TGTGCCACCAGCAGAGATAAAGGGGGGGGACAGGGCCCAGCCTTTGGGCAGTTCTTC. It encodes CATSRDKGGGQGPAFGQFF.